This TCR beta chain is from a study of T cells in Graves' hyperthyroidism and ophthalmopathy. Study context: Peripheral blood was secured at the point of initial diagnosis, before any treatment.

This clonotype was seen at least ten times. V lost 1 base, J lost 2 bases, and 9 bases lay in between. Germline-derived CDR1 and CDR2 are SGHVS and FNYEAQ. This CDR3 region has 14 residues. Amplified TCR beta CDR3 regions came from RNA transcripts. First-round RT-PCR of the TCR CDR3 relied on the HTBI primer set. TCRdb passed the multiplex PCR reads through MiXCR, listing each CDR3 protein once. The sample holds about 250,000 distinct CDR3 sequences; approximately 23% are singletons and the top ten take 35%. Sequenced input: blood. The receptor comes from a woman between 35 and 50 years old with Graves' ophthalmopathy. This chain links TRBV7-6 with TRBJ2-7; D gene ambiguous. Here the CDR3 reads CASSLEGGPYEQYF. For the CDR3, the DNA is TGTGCCAGCAGCTTAGAGGGCGGTCCCTACGAGCAGTACTTC.